The 16 T cell receptor beta chains reported below all come from one sample, sequenced in a study of cytomegalovirus exposure and HLA in healthy donors (dated by TCRdb to about 2017). The library was produced with the immunoSEQ multiplex PCR assay. A mixture of 60 forward primers for TCR Vbeta segments and 13 reverse primers for TCR Jbeta segments was used in the multiplex PCR. What TCRdb holds here is the immuneACCESS table cut down to in-frame rearrangements. Part of the clones is not present; checked against another copy, under half of the missing clones reflect an unresolved V gene, and the others are unexplained. Counted in this sample were about 150,000 clones; 80% of them appeared once. The ten largest make up 13% to 15% of the sample. What was sequenced was PBMCs. All receptors derive from a middle-aged woman in good health and CMV-seronegative.

Only a few counts were recorded for this clone. The chain couples TRBV9 to TRBJ2-4; 15 nucleotides line up with TRBD2. Germline assignment: CDR1 SGDLS and CDR2 YYNGEE. The CDR3 is 16 amino acids. The trim removed 4 bases at V and 12 bases at J, leaving 11 bases unmatched. The CDR3 coding sequence is TGTGCCAGCAGCTTAGGACTAGCGGGAGGGGGAGGCAGTCAGTACTTC. This encodes CASSLGLAGGGGSQYF.

V is TRBV19 and J is TRBJ1-5; TRBD1 is a possible D gene (5 bases). Trimming took 3 bases from V and 5 from J, leaving 14 bases between them. From germline, CDR1 is LNHDA and CDR2 SQIVND (reference sequence). The CDR3 covers 15 residues. CDR3 bases: TGTGCCAGTAGTATCGTGGCAGGGCAAGATCAGCCCCAGCATTTT. This sequence encodes CASSIVAGQDQPQHF.

In DNA, the CDR3 is TGTGCCAGCAGTTCCGCCGGGACTAGCGGGACTGCCTACGAGCAGTACTTC. The encoded protein is CASSSAGTSGTAYEQYF. The chain couples TRBV28 to TRBJ2-7; 13 bases fit TRBD2. CDR3 length: 17 amino acids. The germline V gene encodes CDR1 MDHEN and CDR2 SYDVKM. J was trimmed by 2 bases and V by 4 bases; bases with no gene match: 8.

This rearrangement joins TRBV6-1 to TRBJ1-2, with D unresolved. The CDR3 totals 13 residues. Germline CDR1 MNHNS, CDR2 SASEGT. V was clipped by 5 bases and J by 0 bases, with 7 bases between them. The CDR3 is CASSSRANYGYTF. The DNA for the CDR3 is TGTGCCAGCAGTTCCCGAGCTAACTATGGCTACACCTTC.

The chain links TRBV10-3 to TRBJ1-5, with 7 bases identical to TRBD1. Germline loops: CDR1 ENHRY, CDR2 SYGVKD. Trimming removed 8 bases from V and 5 bases from J; junction bases left unmatched: 6. The CDR3 sequence is 13 residues long. The CDR3 region has the DNA TGTGCCATCGGAATAACAGGGGATCAGCCCCAGCATTTT. This sequence encodes CAIGITGDQPQHF.

Comment on this clone: Relative to the germline gene, one junction end is altered; a read error may explain this. This rearrangement joins TRBV7-9 to TRBJ2-7; 7 bases agree with TRBD2. The CDR3 has 9 residues. In germline, CDR1 is SEHNR, CDR2 FQNEAQ (reference sequence). The CDR3 protein is CASDWGGSF. CDR3 nucleotide sequence: TGTGCCAGCGATTGGGGAGGGAGCTTC.

J is TRBJ2-1 and V is TRBV7-9, with TRBD1 matching over 12 bases. Germline lookup yields CDR1 SEHNR and CDR2 FQNEAQ (reference sequence). After removal of 8 bases from V and 7 bases from J, the junction contained 12 bases not matched to a gene. CDR3 size: 16 residues. DNA of the CDR3: TGTGCCAGCCGCAACTGGGACAGGGGGCCCTCTAATGAGCAGTTCTTC. Its protein is CASRNWDRGPSNEQFF.

This clone was seen only once. The V gene is TRBV19, the J gene TRBJ2-5; 16 nucleotides agree with TRBD2. The germline CDR1 and CDR2 sequences are LNHDA and SQIVND (reference sequence). The CDR3 consists of 18 residues. J lost 1 base, V lost 3 bases, and 5 bases had no gene match. CDR3 nucleotide sequence: TGTGCCAGTAGTATTACGGGACTAGCGGGAGGGGGCCAAGAGACCCAGTACTTC. Protein product: CASSITGLAGGGQETQYF.

This clone was counted between two and nine times. This chain joins TRBV11-2 and TRBJ2-7; 7 bases fit TRBD2. The CDR3 is 17 amino acids. The germline gives CDR1 SGHAT, CDR2 FQNNGV. J was trimmed by 1 base and V by 0 bases; bases with no gene match: 9. The CDR3 reads CASSLDPGGIASYEQYF. The CDR3 nucleotides are TGTGCCAGCAGCTTAGATCCGGGGGGTATCGCATCCTACGAGCAGTACTTC.

This chain connects TRBV11-2 to TRBJ2-2; D unclear. V was shortened by 3 bases and J by 4 bases, with 9 bases between the two germline ends. Per germline, CDR1 SGHAT and CDR2 FQNNGV. CDR3 length: 14 residues. Here the CDR3 reads CASSFRLSTGELFF. CDR3 DNA: TGTGCCAGCAGCTTTCGGTTGAGCACCGGGGAGCTGTTTTTT. Drawing the rest from reference TRBV11-2 and TRBJ2-2, the complete variable domain is EAGVAQSPRYKIIEKRQSVAFWCNPISGHATLYWYQQILGQGPKLLIQFQNNGVVDDSQLPKDRFSAERLKGVDSTLKIQPAKLEDSAVYLCASSFRLSTGELFFGEGSRLTVL.

This chain uses TRBV18 with TRBJ1-3; D not certain. From germline, CDR1 is KGHSH and CDR2 LQKENI. Deletions cut 2 bases from V and 0 bases from J, with 8 bases between. The CDR3 is 15 amino acids. The CDR3 here is CASSPTDLSGNTIYF. The CDR3 DNA reads TGTGCCAGCTCACCAACAGACCTCTCTGGAAACACCATATATTTT.

V and J are TRBV27 and TRBJ2-3; no clear D. The V and J ends lost 4 bases and 2 bases respectively, with 4 bases between them. The germline V gene has CDR1 MNHEY and CDR2 SMNVEV (reference sequence). This CDR3 has 12 residues. The CDR3 sequence is CASSSFTDTQYF. The DNA for the CDR3 is TGTGCCAGCAGTTCTTTCACAGATACGCAGTATTTT.

The chain links TRBV10-3 to TRBJ1-2; tentative D call: TRBD1 (5 bases). V was cut by 6 bases and J by 7 bases, with 21 bases left in between. Germline CDR1 ENHRY, CDR2 SYGVKD. The CDR3 is made up of 15 amino acids. The CDR3 loop is CAIRLQSGEVSGYTF. In DNA, the CDR3 is TGTGCCATCAGGCTTCAATCGGGGGAGGTGTCTGGCTACACCTTC.

The chain uses TRBV7-9 and TRBJ1-1, with 9 nucleotides matching TRBD1. Germline assignment: CDR1 SEHNR and CDR2 FQNEAQ (reference sequence). There are 14 residues in the CDR3. Trimming cost V 5 bases and J 5 bases; bases outside gene matches: 6. CDR3 in amino acids: CASSPRTGETEAFF. DNA for the CDR3: TGTGCCAGCAGCCCGAGGACAGGGGAAACTGAAGCTTTCTTT.

The chain combines TRBV30 with TRBJ2-7, with TRBD2 matching 13 bases. Germline loops: CDR1 GTSNPN, CDR2 SVGIG (reference sequence). V lost 2 bases and J lost 8; bases outside the gene matches: 9. The CDR3 extends over 15 amino acids. The CDR3 DNA reads TGTGCCTGGAGTCTCCCGGGACTAGCGGGAAATCAGCAGTACTTC. Residues: CAWSLPGLAGNQQYF.

This clone has at least ten counts. The chain has TRBV4-2 and TRBJ2-7; 7 bases match TRBD1. The CDR3 covers 15 residues. CDR1 and CDR2 (germline): LGHNA, YNFKEQ. Trimming cost V 3 bases and J 0 bases; bases outside gene matches: 5. In nucleotides, the CDR3 is TGTGCCAGCAGCCAGAACAGGGGCAGCTCCTACGAGCAGTACTTC. Amino acids: CASSQNRGSSYEQYF.